Here is one T cell receptor (beta chain) with its context. This receptor's antigen is unknown. Base qualities are missing; no much larger clone stands one base away. These data come from a study of response to subunit inactivated influenza vaccine (dated by TCRdb to about 2018). In the study overall: The study used deep quantitative T cell receptor repertoire profiling to track responses to a trivalent subunit inactivated influenza vaccine. Summary of the overall study and its limitations: The authors proposed that each seasonal influenza vaccination may bring in only a limited number of new T cells.

Libraries came from RT-PCR. The sample was run on an Illumina HiSeq 2500. TCRdb reprocessed the public reads (quality trimming at Q25 with fastp, clone calling with MiXCR) and kept in-frame beta chains. Each record represents a unique CDR3 protein, reported with the most common genes and DNA among its rows. Counted in this sample were some 850,000 distinct CDR3 sequences; approximately 17% of them appeared once. The ten largest account for about a tenth of the sample. This material consisted of PBMCs from blood, taken 4 to 6 days after vaccination. This TCR was sampled from a man between 50 and 59 years old who received an inactivated influenza vaccine. Donor details come from another sample of the same person, matched by shared clones.

At the DNA level, the sequence is TGCAGTGCTAGGTCTTTTGCGGGGGCCCACGAGCAGTACTTC. This sequence encodes CSARSFAGAHEQYF. The chain joins TRBV20-1 to TRBJ2-7; TRBD2 is possibly the D segment (7 matching bases). The cysteine opens and the phenylalanine closes a CDR3 of 14 amino acids. Solely the CDR3 DNA is kept, with 42 bases framed from the first base. Sequences DFQATT (CDR1) and SNEGSKA (CDR2) are obtained from the germline V gene (reference sequence). V is reduced by 3 bases and J by 5 bases, leaving a spacing of 17 bases between them.